This TCR beta chain was recorded in a study of Graves' ophthalmopathy and Graves' hyperthyroidism. Overall study results and limits: Sensitivity of roughly 88% and specificity of around 80% were achieved when a 13-signature model separated ophthalmopathy from stable hyperthyroidism.

A word on this clonotype: Its antigen is unknown.

Amplifying from RNA transcripts, the study obtained TCR beta CDR3 regions. After a first-round RT-PCR with HTBI primers, a second-round multiplex PCR was run. One entry per CDR3 protein, called by TCRdb with MiXCR from the multiplex PCR reads. In the table there are roughly 700,000 distinct CDR3 sequences, 35% to 50% of which are singletons. What was sequenced was peripheral blood. The TCR sequence derives from an adult man with Graves' ophthalmopathy.

This CDR3 reads CASSSVGTANTEAFF. For the CDR3, the DNA is TGTGCCAGCAGCTCCGTGGGGACAGCGAACACTGAAGCTTTCTTT. The chain is built from TRBV5-5 and TRBJ1-1; TRBD1 aligns across 7 bases. The CDR3 loop spans 15 amino acids. V dropped 3 bases and J dropped 1; count of bases not matched to a gene: 6. Germline CDR1 SGHKS, CDR2 YYEKEE (reference sequence).